This entry is about one T cell receptor beta chain. The specificity of this receptor is unknown. Since a far larger clone is one base different, this is likely a read error. The donors were healthy, HIV-negative adults with no recently reported acute infections or vaccinations. Every donor was a Caucasian adult residing in Nashville, Tennessee, USA. For unsorted samples, some 90 million PBMCs were counted, and genomic DNA was extracted using the QIAamp DNA Blood Mini kit. Blood was collected by leukapheresis, and PBMCs were isolated by Ficoll-Histopaque density gradient centrifugation and then cryopreserved in liquid nitrogen vapor phase. This entry comes from a study of shared clonotypes between healthy human individuals (dated by TCRdb to the early 2020s). Turning to the overall study: The cohort included three men and a couple of women between 18 and 49 years of age. Blood TCR repertoires of roughly 5 healthy adults were deeply sequenced to estimate repertoire size and the extent of clonotype sharing between individuals. To increase sequencing depth and limit assay-specific biases, different laboratories used diverse techniques to prepare libraries and sequence TCR repertoires. Per donor, leukapheresis produced somewhere between about 0.85 and 9.5 billion PBMCs. Overall results and qualifications from the work: Sampling was restricted to blood, and TCR repertoires in tissues likely differ from the TCR repertoires found in blood. Pairwise subsampling indicated that sequencing depth was expected to affect the degree of clonotype sharing among donors. Because the study included only a small number of donors, the genetic and exposure-history diversity represented was limited.

CDR1 is given as SQVTM and CDR2 as ANQGSEA, both from the germline V gene. Reading from cysteine to phenylalanine, the CDR3 counts 13 amino acids. Of all the DNA, just the CDR3 is kept, 39 bases in frame from base 1. Using the deep immunoSEQ assay, TCR CDR3 regions were amplified from genomic DNA by multiplex PCR. Extracted genomic DNA from each cell subset was spread evenly across all wells of several immunoSEQ 96-well plates, with each plate serving as a replicate. Each replicate PCR for unsorted PBMC received roughly 0.3 ug genomic DNA, equal to 30,000 to 35,000 T cell genomes. Ten immunoSEQ deep assay plates were used to sequence unsorted PBMC genomic DNA. The purified libraries were quantified using a Qubit 3.0 fluorometer, sized with a Bioanalyzer 2100, and then quantified again using the KAPA Library Quantification kit. Every immunoSEQ 96-well plate was sequenced on a dedicated single-read 150-cycle Illumina NextSeq 550 flow cell. For the original study's pipeline: Because only junctional sequences without quality scores were contained in the immunoSEQ output, filtering matching that applied to full-length reads could not be performed. To assign V/J genes and CDR3, sequences were annotated using PyIR, a Python wrapper for IgBLAST v1.9, with IMGT germline references. Reads were filtered out if the reads had weak V/J assignments (E-value above 1e-6), no CDR3, stop codons, out-of-frame junctions, or ambiguous translated residues. V3J clonotypes were defined as sequences sharing the same inferred V gene, J gene, and CDR3 amino acid sequence. Percentage overlap between repertoires was computed as shared unique clonotypes divided by the size of the smaller repertoire. RTK rarefaction, the Chao1 estimator, and Recon v2.1 estimates of unobserved clonotypes were used to assess repertoire richness. This is the immuneACCESS table as TCRdb keeps it, with only in-frame sequences that have V and J called. A part of the clones is gone; compared with another copy, unresolved V genes explain less than half, and the rest is unexplained. V and J calls and clone size are those listed in that table; D and trimming were worked out from the DNA. The sample table holds some 490,000 clones, of which about 85% were seen once. The ten largest clonotypes hold 12% of the sample.

The material sequenced was PBMCs. The rearranged segments are TRBV29-1 and TRBJ1-1, with 10 central nucleotides matching TRBD1. The TCR comes from a woman aged 40 to 49 in good health. Some clones in this sample may be carry-over from other donors' samples. CDR3 sequence: CSGGQGRDTKAFF. The bases are TGCAGCGGGGGACAGGGGAGGGACACTAAAGCTTTCTTT.